This TCR beta chain came from a study of cytomegalovirus exposure and HLA in healthy donors (dated by TCRdb to 2016 to 2017). Notes on the research overall: An earlier analysis of some 620 of the donors reported over 250 Gb of sequence data and 117 million unique TCR beta sequences obtained from about 170 million T cells. Approximately 300 gigabases of sequencing data and around 85 million unique TCR sequences made up an early release that covered fewer than 650 HLA-typed donors. The genetic ancestry cluster associated with self-reported Caucasian donors included over 80% of the 350 to 500 genotyped donors. The aim of the study was to test whether cataloging public T cell receptors could identify signatures of past pathogen exposure. The T cell repertoires of around 670 subjects were profiled by immunosequencing and related to cytomegalovirus serostatus. Besides the first cohort of under 700 subjects, a separate validation cohort made up of about 120 different subjects was used. High-throughput TCR immunosequencing, statistical association of individual TCRs with disease status, and machine learning were combined to predict cytomegalovirus infection status. To study patterns of TCR occurrence, a later analysis re-analyzed previously published TCR beta repertoires from under 750 donors and added high-resolution HLA genotyping. Rather than drawing on any new phenotypic data, the later analysis identified candidate immune exposures from TCR beta sequences and the way those sequences occurred across donors. To decide whether each TCR beta V gene segment behaved as functional or pseudogenic, an earlier analysis of some 540 of the donors relied on high-throughput TCR beta sequencing. Donor age, sex, ethnicity and CMV serostatus were collected together with the repertoire data. A later genetic analysis used genome-wide SNP genotypes for about three fifths of the 666 donors, treating that subset as a discovery cohort. All discovery cohort repertoires had been generated using a single sequencing platform. Class I and class II HLA loci were covered by the typing at four-digit resolution. The number of typed donors differed by locus: roughly 629-640 for A, B, C, DRB1 and DQB1; some 540 for DQA1; roughly 600 for DPA1; and some 470 for DPB1. Several DR-DQ haplotypes were treated as single units for association and clustering because of strong linkage in the cohort. Across 300 to 400 genotyped donors of the cohort, an average of roughly 250,000 unique TCR beta nucleotide sequences per donor were sequenced, and around 19% of those sequences were non-productive.

The CDR3 has 15 amino acids, counting the end cysteine and phenylalanine. CDR3 DNA only is kept here, 45 bases in frame from base 1. The trim is 0 bases for V and 2 bases for J, with a gap of 10 bases between the germline ends. The germline V gene specifies LGHNA as CDR1 and YSLEER as CDR2. The cohort consisted of fewer than 700 healthy bone marrow donors. At the time of sampling, every cohort member was nominally healthy, though immune exposures that went unrecorded were likely present. The donor tested CMV seronegative, placing the donor among the approximately 400 seronegative members of the cohort. A peripheral blood sample was provided by each donor, and peripheral blood mononuclear cells were used for TCR beta sequencing. The Qiagen DNeasy Blood Extraction Kit was used to extract genomic DNA from the blood cell samples. Overall results and qualifications from the work: The cohort was sequenced for TCR beta chains only, and without alpha or paired-chain data the features that could be detected were limited. A few of the identified cytomegalovirus-associated TCR beta chains were confirmed in vitro to be specific for cytomegalovirus antigens. An association between a missense DCLRE1C variant and V-gene and J-gene trimming of TCR beta chains was found in a later genetic analysis and replicated in an independent cohort. In a later analysis, HLA-associated TCR beta chains were found to be more clonally expanded and to have lower generation probabilities than equally common non-associated chains. A later analysis found that TCR association rates varied across HLA loci, with DRB1 alleles showing the most associated TCRs and HLA-C alleles the fewest. Linkage disequilibrium might explain the correlated functional status among segregating V segments, but an unknown experimental factor could not be ruled out. Cytomegalovirus status was reported to be diagnosed by the classifier with high specificity and sensitivity in both the original and validation cohorts. An earlier analysis of around 540 of the donors showed that most TCR beta V segments appeared in productive rearrangements either about 87% or about 30% of the time, which broadly matched IMGT annotations. It was suggested by the authors that the approach could potentially be generalized to other disease states and immunological phenotypes. A further reported finding was that TCR beta sequences accurately predicted the HLA-A and HLA-B alleles for most subjects in the first cohort. Because HLA typing was unavailable for some donors at each locus, only the typed subset was used in association tests. The earlier analysis of almost 600 of the donors excluded approximately 15 rarely observed V segments, including chromosome 9 orphons, because counts were too low. Strong co-occurrence of HLA alleles, especially DR and DQ, made assigning TCR associations to individual alleles difficult. In a later genetic analysis, fewer N-insertions in productive TCRs were reported among donors in an Asian-associated ancestry cluster than the approximately 670-donor mean. The presence/absence analyses assumed that sequencing depth was roughly uniform across donors, and that assumption may not be true. Most CMV-associated TCR beta chains appeared to be HLA-restricted in a later analysis, and the HLA associations seemed to be driven largely by CMV exposure. In the study, around 150 TCR beta chains were listed as associated with cytomegalovirus. The only immune exposure information available for the cohort was CMV serostatus. Most TCR sequences were seen in very few donors, while some public TCRs were found in many individuals. In a later analysis, several top co-occurrence clusters were reported to appear linked to parvovirus B19, influenza, CMV and Epstein-Barr virus. The sequencing pipeline was judged likely to have produced a cluster of highly shared sequence variants as a technical artifact. Some IMGT-functional V segments, including TRBV6-2 and TRBV6-3, could not be distinguished by the 87-base-pair reads and were therefore excluded. Specific HLA alleles were associated with some 15,000 TCR beta sequences at a false discovery rate of 0.05 in a later analysis.

There are a few counts of this clone. Its cognate antigen has yet to be identified. One base away there is no much larger clone; base qualities are not given. Library preparation employed the immunoSEQ multiplex PCR assay. For the multiplex PCR, a mixture combining 60 forward primers for TCR Vbeta segments and 13 reverse primers for TCR Jbeta segments was used. The CDR3 region of rearranged TCR beta genes was amplified from genomic DNA by a multiplex PCR assay. The Illumina HiSeq System was used to sequence the amplified TCR beta libraries as 87-base-pair reads. The authors processed their data as follows. A later analysis counted about 80 million unique TCR beta chains across the 690 or so repertoires, and around 9.9 million of these chains were shared by at least two donors. To remove PCR and sequencing errors, raw reads were error-corrected and collapsed into unique sequences using a nearest-neighbor algorithm that merged closely related sequences. CDR3 sequences were aligned to IMGT reference sequences to assign V, D and J gene segments. Each retained sequence needed at least a six-nucleotide match to both a V gene segment and a J gene segment. A rearrangement was called productive if the CDR3 had no stop codons and remained in frame with V and J, and every other rearrangement was called non-productive. Following IMGT convention, CDR3 was defined as the stretch from the second conserved V-encoded cysteine up to the conserved J-encoded phenylalanine. In an earlier analysis of some 550 of the donors, sequences lacking an unambiguous match to a single V gene segment were excluded. An earlier analysis of fewer than 750 of the donors called V segments functional above 56.7% productive rearrangements and segregating when the between-donor standard deviation exceeded 5%. A statistical classification framework was built for diagnosing cytomegalovirus status from the catalog of TCR beta chain sequences. V and J gene assignment, in a later analysis, came from comparing TCR nucleotide sequences with IMGT/GENE-DB human TR gene sequences. In a later analysis, CDR3 sequences and most-parsimonious VDJ recombination scenarios were assigned using the TCRdist pipeline. A later analysis defined each TCR beta chain by its CDR3 amino acid sequence plus V-gene family, and excluded reads lacking a unique V-gene family. A later analysis removed several hundred highly shared, low-generation-probability nucleotide sequences to deal with suspected cross-contamination and a sequencing artifact. In a later analysis, a clonal expansion index for each public chain was calculated from normalized within-repertoire ranks of inferred template counts. In a later analysis, generation probabilities were computed with a VDJ recombination model fitted to out-of-frame rearrangements, and the resulting probabilities were checked against IGoR. In a later analysis, hypergeometric tests were used to score TCR-TCR, TCR-HLA and TCR-CMV co-occurrence, with a repertoire-size bias correction applied to TCR pairs. In a later analysis, false discovery rates were estimated by permuting HLA or CMV assignments 20 times. In a later analysis, co-occurring TCRs were grouped using DBSCAN, with TCRdist sequence similarity added in when clustering inside HLA-allele-positive subsets. Repertoires with fewer than 30,000 or more than 120,000 public chains, plus five repertoires with anomalous nucleotide sharing, were excluded from co-occurrence clustering. As stored in TCRdb, this immuneACCESS dataset retains in-frame rearrangements with V and J assigned. A fraction of the clones does not appear; measured against another copy, unresolved V genes explain less than half of the discrepancy, and the remainder lacks a known reason. That table furnishes V, J and clone size, whereas the DNA furnished D and trimming. In this sample the table shows fewer than 150,000 clones, less than 85% of which occur a single time. The top ten clones comprise approximately 3.8% of the sample.

What was sequenced was PBMCs. The receptor comes from a woman between 35 and 50 years old in good health and CMV-seronegative. The V and J genes are TRBV4-3 and TRBJ1-2; the D gene is possibly TRBD1, with 5 bases matching. CDR3 loop: CASSQELGRNYGYTF. The DNA sequence is as follows: TGCGCCAGCAGCCAAGAATTGGGGCGGAACTATGGCTACACCTTC.